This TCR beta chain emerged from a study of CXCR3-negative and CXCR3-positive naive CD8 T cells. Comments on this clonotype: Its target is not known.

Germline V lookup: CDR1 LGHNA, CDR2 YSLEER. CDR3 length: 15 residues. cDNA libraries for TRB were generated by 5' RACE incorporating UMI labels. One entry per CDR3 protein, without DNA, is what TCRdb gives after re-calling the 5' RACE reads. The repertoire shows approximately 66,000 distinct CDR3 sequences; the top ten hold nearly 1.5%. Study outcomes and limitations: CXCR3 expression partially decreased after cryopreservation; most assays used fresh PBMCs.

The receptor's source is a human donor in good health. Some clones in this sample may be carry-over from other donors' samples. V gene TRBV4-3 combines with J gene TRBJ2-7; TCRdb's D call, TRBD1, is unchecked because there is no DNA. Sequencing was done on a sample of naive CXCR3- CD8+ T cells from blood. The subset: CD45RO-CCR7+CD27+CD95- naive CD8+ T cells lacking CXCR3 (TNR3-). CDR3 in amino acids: CASSQEGSRAYEQYF.